These 13 T cell receptor beta chains came from one sample sequenced in a study of cytomegalovirus exposure and HLA in healthy donors (dated by TCRdb to 2017 to 2019). The method was the immunoSEQ multiplex PCR assay. For the multiplex PCR, a mixture combining 60 forward primers for TCR Vbeta segments and 13 reverse primers for TCR Jbeta segments was used. The immuneACCESS repertoire file appears here via TCRdb, limited to in-frame rearrangements. These files lack a portion of the clones; in checked studies, under half of the deficit traces to unresolved V genes, and the cause of the others is not known. The sample data list 98,000 or so clones, and around four fifths of these were observed just once. The top ten hold approximately 2% of the sample. Sequenced material: PBMCs. The receptors were gathered from a man aged 40-55 years in good health and CMV-seronegative.

This clone has more than one count but fewer than ten. The chain is built from TRBV6-1 and TRBJ1-6, with D possibly matching TRBD1 (6 bases). CDR1 is MNHNS and CDR2 is SASEGT in the germline V gene. The CDR3 is 14 residues long. V lost 3 bases to trimming and J lost 9 bases, with 12 bases between them. CDR3 DNA: TGTGCCAGCAGTGATAACAGGGAGACTTCACCCCTCCACTTT. Protein product: CASSDNRETSPLHF.

The J gene is TRBJ2-7, the V gene TRBV6-5; TRBD2 agrees at 9 bases. The junction had 3 bases not matched to a gene; V was cut back by 5 bases and J by 7 bases. The CDR3 is 12 amino acids. Germline V CDR1 and CDR2: MNHEY, SVGAGI. The CDR3 DNA reads as TGTGCCAGCAGTCAAGGACTAGCGGAGCAGTACTTC. It encodes CASSQGLAEQYF.

The chain joins TRBV4-3 to TRBJ2-3; D call uncertain. V gave up 4 bases and J gave up 4 bases, with 9 bases separating them. From germline, CDR1 is LGHNA and CDR2 YSLEER. This CDR3 is 13 amino acids long. CDR3 in amino acids: CASSPTAADTQYF. DNA for the CDR3: TGCGCCAGCAGCCCGACCGCGGCAGATACGCAGTATTTT.

This clone appeared a single time. The genes are TRBV27 and TRBJ2-3, with D maybe TRBD2 (5 bases). The CDR3 has 16 residues. Looked up from germline, CDR1 is MNHEY and CDR2 is SMNVEV (reference sequence). The ends were cut back, 0 bases at V and 3 bases at J, with 13 bases in the middle. CDR3 nucleotide sequence: TGTGCCAGCAGTTTATCAACTAGGGCCTTTACAGATACGCAGTATTTT. The encoded protein is CASSLSTRAFTDTQYF.

This clone appeared a few times. Here the CDR3 reads CASSYWGTAYEQYF. The CDR3 DNA reads as TGTGCCAGCAGTTACTGGGGGACAGCCTACGAGCAGTACTTC. The chain recombines TRBV6-5 with TRBJ2-7, with 7 bases matching TRBD1. The CDR3 is 14 amino acids. CDR1 MNHEY and CDR2 SVGAGI come from the germline V gene. V was clipped by 1 base and J by 2 bases; unmatched bases: 2.

The chain joins TRBV7-7 to TRBJ2-7, with 10 bases aligning to TRBD1. Germline CDR1 is SSHAT and CDR2 is FNYEAQ (reference sequence). CDR3 size: 15 residues. The V gene end was trimmed by 5 bases and the J gene end by 6 bases; junction bases not matched to a gene: 10. CDR3 sequence reads: CASSPRQGAWSEQYF. The CDR3 DNA reads as TGTGCCAGCAGCCCCCGACAGGGGGCCTGGAGCGAGCAGTACTTC.

This chain links TRBV5-4 with TRBJ2-3, with 8 bases matching TRBD1. J lost 0 bases, V lost 2 bases, and 14 bases had no gene match. Looked up from germline, CDR1 is SGHNT and CDR2 is YYREEE (reference sequence). The CDR3 is 19 amino acids. In nucleotides, the CDR3 is TGTGCCAGCAGCTTAAACATTGGGACAGGCAAAACTAGCACAGATACGCAGTATTTT. Its translation: CASSLNIGTGKTSTDTQYF.

To note about this clone: At one of its ends the junction is not consistent with the germline gene, which may arise from a read error. The chain is built from TRBV7-9 and TRBJ2-7; 10 bases are shared with TRBD1. The CDR3 runs 16 residues. Per the germline V gene, CDR1 is SEHNR and CDR2 is FQNEAQ (reference sequence). CDR3 nucleotides: TGTTCCAGCAGCTTCGGCCTTGGGACAGGGGACTACGAGCAGTACTTC. Translating gives CSSSFGLGTGDYEQYF.

V and J are TRBV28 and TRBJ2-7, with D perhaps TRBD2 (5 bases). Trimming left V 3 bases short and J 4 bases short, with 16 bases between. The CDR3 length is 15 residues. Germline values: CDR1 MDHEN, CDR2 SYDVKM. DNA for the CDR3: TGTGCCAGCAGTTTCTGGGGAGCCGGGTCTTACGAGCAGTACTTC. Translation gives CASSFWGAGSYEQYF. Complete variable domain (other parts from reference TRBV28 and TRBJ2-7): DVKVTQSSRYLVKRTGEKVFLECVQDMDHENMFWYRQDPGLGLRLIYFSYDVKMKEKGDIPEGYSVSREKKERFSLILESASTNQTSMYLCASSFWGAGSYEQYFGPGTRLTVT.

In this sample, this clone turned up once. This rearrangement joins TRBV7-2 to TRBJ1-2; D gene unclear. The V end lost 2 bases, the J end lost 0 bases, and 10 bases lay between the germline ends. This CDR3 has 15 residues. Germline V gene data show CDR1 as SGHTA and CDR2 as FQGNSA. CDR3 protein: CASSLNGGPNYGYTF. CDR3 DNA sequence: TGTGCCAGCAGCTTAAATGGAGGGCCTAACTATGGCTACACCTTC.

This rearrangement joins TRBV9 to TRBJ1-2; TRBD1 might be the D (6 bases). The CDR3 is made up of 11 amino acids. The V gene's germline CDR1 is SGDLS and CDR2 YYNGEE. V was cut by 3 bases and J by 7 bases, with 7 bases left in between. CDR3 protein: CASSEGVGYTF. The DNA for the CDR3 is TGTGCCAGCAGCGAGGGGGTTGGCTACACCTTC.

The chain recombines TRBV30 with TRBJ1-2; 12 bases are shared with TRBD1. The CDR3 spans 14 residues. The V segment lost 4 bases and the J segment 6 bases; nucleotides outside the gene matches: 6. The germline V gene has CDR1 GTSNPN and CDR2 SVGIG (reference sequence). The CDR3 region has the DNA TGTGCCTGGAACCGGGACAGGGGGCAACATGGCTACACCTTC. Translation gives CAWNRDRGQHGYTF.

Here the CDR3 reads CASSLDGGKNTEAFF. The DNA for the CDR3 is TGCGCCAGCAGCTTGGACGGGGGGAAGAACACTGAAGCTTTCTTT. The chain has TRBV5-1 and TRBJ1-1, with a tentative D call TRBD1 (5 bases). The V and J ends lost 0 bases and 1 base respectively, with 10 bases between them. CDR3 size: 15 residues. In germline, CDR1 is SGHRS, CDR2 YFSETQ.